Shown below are 23 T cell receptor beta chains from a single sample sequenced in a study of CD4 and CD8 cells across lung adenocarcinoma regions. TCRdb passed the PCR reads through MiXCR, listing each CDR3 protein once. The sample holds some 8,400 distinct CDR3 sequences, about 51% seen once. Sequencing used CD8+ T cells from the center of a lung tumor. The receptors were gathered from a female donor with lung adenocarcinoma. The CD4 and CD8 labels of this study may be unreliable.

This chain connects TRBV7-2 to TRBJ1-5; no clear D. In germline, CDR1 is SGHTA, CDR2 FQGNSA. Trimming removed 5 bases from V and 0 bases from J, with 11 bases in between. CDR3 length equals 15 residues. CDR3 in DNA: TGTGCCAGCAGCCCCCTTATGGGTAGCAATCAGCCCCAGCATTTT. This codes for CASSPLMGSNQPQHF.

This rearrangement joins TRBV7-3 to TRBJ2-1, with 8 bases that match TRBD2. CDR3 length equals 16 residues. Germline CDR1 SGHTA, CDR2 FQGTGA. With V trimmed by 5 bases and J by 0 bases, 6 bases remained unmatched. CDR3 coding DNA: TGTGCCAGCAGCGCCACTAGCGGAGGCTCCTACAATGAGCAGTTCTTC. Encoded protein: CASSATSGGSYNEQFF. Drawing the rest from reference TRBV7-3 and TRBJ2-1, the complete variable domain is GAGVSQTPSNKVTEKGKYVELRCDPISGHTALYWYRQSLGQGPEFLIYFQGTGAADDSGLPNDRFFAVRPEGSVSTLKIQRTERGDSAVYLCASSATSGGSYNEQFFGPGTRLTVL.

This clonotype occurred many times. The chain carries TRBV27 and TRBJ2-2; 13 bases match TRBD2. Germline V gives CDR1 MNHEY, CDR2 SMNVEV (reference sequence). V lost 5 bases to trimming and J lost 1 base; unmatched junction nucleotides: 7. The CDR3 sequence is 18 residues long. The CDR3 nucleotides read TGTGCCAGCAGTCAAAGACTAGCGGGGGGACGGAACACCGGGGAGCTGTTTTTT. It specifies CASSQRLAGGRNTGELFF.

By share, this clonotype ranks as medium-sized. The V and J genes are TRBV6-5 and TRBJ2-1, with 9 bases aligning to TRBD2. The germline V gene has CDR1 MNHEY and CDR2 SVGAGI. The CDR3 has 13 residues. V shed 10 bases and J 8 bases; nucleotides not matched to a gene: 9. The CDR3 is CATTGTSLHEQFF. Here the CDR3 DNA reads TGTGCCACAACCGGGACTAGCCTGCATGAGCAGTTCTTC.

This clonotype appeared once. V gene TRBV12-3 or TRBV12-4 combines with J gene TRBJ2-2; 7 bases fit TRBD1. This CDR3 is 14 amino acids long. The junction had 6 bases not matched to a gene; V was cut back by 6 bases and J by 5 bases. The CDR3 coding sequence is TGTGCCAGCAGCCAGAACAGGGGTACCGGGGAGCTGTTTTTT. This sequence encodes CASSQNRGTGELFF.

This clonotype was recorded a few times. The chain carries TRBV19 and TRBJ2-3, with D possibly TRBD2 on 6 matching bases. Germline values: CDR1 LNHDA, CDR2 SQIVND (reference sequence). This CDR3 has 14 amino acids. Between the trimmed V and J ends, which lost 7 bases and 4 bases, there was a span of 15 bases. The chain's CDR3 is CASIAGGYSDTQYF. DNA for the CDR3: TGTGCCAGTATTGCCGGGGGTTACTCAGATACGCAGTATTTT.

The chain is built from TRBV6-1 and TRBJ2-1; 8 bases line up with TRBD2. The assigned J gene may be wrong: the sequence end matches TRBJ2-7 better. The CDR3 covers 15 residues. Germline loops: CDR1 MNHNS, CDR2 SASEGT. The CDR3 here is CASSEAGAGGYEQYF. The CDR3 DNA reads as TGTGCCAGCAGTGAAGCTGGCGCGGGGGGTTACGAGCAGTACTTC.

This clonotype was recorded at least ten times. The chain combines TRBV5-4 with TRBJ2-5; D might be TRBD1 or TRBD2, each matching 5 bases. This CDR3 comprises 16 residues. Trimming removed 1 base at V and 2 bases at J, with 15 bases between. Germline V lookup: CDR1 SGHNT, CDR2 YYREEE (reference sequence). The CDR3 coding sequence is TGTGCCAGCAGCTTGTCTTTCGGGGCAAGACAAGAGACCCAGTACTTC. Amino acid sequence: CASSLSFGARQETQYF.

V is TRBV7-9 and J is TRBJ2-2, with 11 bases lining up with TRBD1. The J call may be in error: the DNA end matches TRBJ2-3 better. The CDR3 is 20 residues long. CDR1 and CDR2 (germline): SEHNR, FQNEAQ (reference sequence). DNA for the CDR3: TGTGCCAGCAGCTTAGCGAGCAGAGGACAGGGGGCTGTTTGCACCGGGGCGCAGTATTTT. This sequence encodes CASSLASRGQGAVCTGAQYF.

About this clonotype itself: The germline gene is not matched at one end of the junction; a read error may be the cause. The chain is built from TRBV12-3 or TRBV12-4 and TRBJ2-4, with D possibly TRBD2 on 6 matching bases. This CDR3 contains 14 residues. The CDR3: CGVRVRGARDMQYF. The CDR3, as DNA: TGTGGCGTCAGGGTGCGGGGAGCCAGAGATATGCAGTACTTT.

Of note for this clonotype: An end of the junction differs from the germline gene, which may be a read error. This rearrangement joins TRBV6-1 to TRBJ2-4; D could derive from TRBD1 or TRBD2 (7 bases each). The CDR3 contains 19 residues. Germline CDR1 reads MNHNS; CDR2 reads SASEGT. The CDR3 nucleotides read TGTGCCAGCAGGAAACGTGAGGGGGGAGGGGGCGGTGCCAAAAACATCCAGTACTTC. This codes for CASRKREGGGGGAKNIQYF.

The CDR3 DNA follows: TGTGCCAGCAGTTATTTAGCCGAGAATCAAGAGACCCAGTACTTC. The encoded protein is CASSYLAENQETQYF. The chain carries TRBV6-2 or TRBV6-3 and TRBJ2-5, with D hard to call. Trimming took 3 bases from V and 2 from J, leaving 13 bases between them. This CDR3 is built from 15 residues. Germline CDR1 is MNHEY and CDR2 is SVGEGT.

This clonotype was observed a handful of times. The chain recombines TRBV11-1 with TRBJ2-5; 11 bases line up with TRBD2. Germline CDR1 reads SGHAT; CDR2 reads FQDESV (reference sequence). V shed 6 bases, J shed 7 bases, and the junction held 4 bases outside the gene matches. The CDR3 extends over 13 amino acids. CDR3 in DNA: TGTGCCAGCAGTAGCGGGAGGGACGGGACCCAGTACTTC. It encodes CASSSGRDGTQYF.

For this clonotype: Because it lacks the conserved phenylalanine or tryptophan at the end, this CDR3 is likely a read error. It is unclear where the CDR3 begins or ends on the DNA, so no DNA is shown, and the CDR3 is as TCRdb lists it. The chain combines TRBV27 with TRBJ2-1; no check of the table's D call, TRBD2, against the DNA was made. Germline V lookup: CDR1 MNHEY, CDR2 SMNVEV (reference sequence). Counting both end residues, the CDR3 totals 17 amino acids. CDR3 sequence: CASSILLAGGGGMSSSS.

The rearrangement joins TRBV7-2 to TRBJ2-5; 8 positions agree with TRBD2. Germline lookup yields CDR1 SGHTA and CDR2 FQGNSA. The V segment lost 1 base and the J segment 5 bases; nucleotides outside the gene matches: 6. This CDR3 is built from 15 residues. CDR3 nucleotides: TGTGCCAGCAGCTTAGACAGCGGGAGTTTTGAGACCCAGTACTTC. Protein: CASSLDSGSFETQYF.

In its sample, this clonotype was seen a few times. The genes are TRBV4-1 and TRBJ2-3, with 7 positions matching TRBD2. J lost 2 bases, V lost 1 base, and 6 bases had no gene match. This CDR3 is 16 amino acids long. Germline V CDR1 and CDR2: MGHRA, YSYEKL. The CDR3 DNA reads TGCGCCAGCAGCCAAGTTAGCGGGCCCATCACAGATACGCAGTATTTT. This gives the protein CASSQVSGPITDTQYF.

The V call is TRBV6-4, the J call TRBJ2-3, with TRBD1 as a possible D gene (5 bases). This CDR3 has 14 residues. The ends were cut back, 8 bases at V and 9 bases at J, with 21 bases in the middle. Germline CDR1 and CDR2: MRHNA and SNTAGT. CDR3: CASLQATATETQYF. CDR3 bases: TGTGCCAGCCTCCAGGCGACAGCCACCGAGACGCAGTATTTT.

Notes on this clonotype: One junction end disagrees with the germline gene, perhaps due to a read error. The chain carries TRBV7-2 and TRBJ2-3; maybe TRBD2 (6 bases). Germline assignment: CDR1 SGHTA and CDR2 FQGNSA. The CDR3 contains 14 residues. For the CDR3, the DNA is TGCGGCGCTGCGGGGCGGCGAAGCACAAACACTCAGTACTTT. The encoded protein is CGAAGRRSTNTQYF. Based on the CDR3 plus reference TRBV7-2 and TRBJ2-3, the full variable domain is GAGVSQSPSNKVTEKGKDVELRCDPISGHTALYWYRQSLGQGLEFLIYFQGNSAPDKSGLPSDRFSAERTGGSVSTLTIQRTQQEDSAVYLCGAAGRRSTNTQYFGPGTRLTVL.

This chain joins TRBV7-2 and TRBJ2-3; TRBD1 might be the D (7 bases). Near its end, the DNA agrees better with TRBJ2-7, so the J call may be wrong. Germline V lookup: CDR1 SGHTA, CDR2 FQGNSA. CDR3 length equals 15 residues. The CDR3 region is CASSPQGGKLYEQYF. The CDR3 region has the DNA TGTGCCAGCAGCCCTCAGGGGGGCAAACTCTACGAGCAGTACTTC.

Note on this clonotype: Germline and junction disagree at one end, which may indicate a read error. The genes are TRBV7-2 and TRBJ2-3, with 8 nucleotides matching TRBD2. CDR1 is SGHTA and CDR2 is FQGNSA in the germline V gene. The CDR3 is 14 residues long. CDR3 in DNA: TGTGCCACTGCGGGGGGCTGCAGCAAAGATACTCAGTATTTT. It yields the protein CATAGGCSKDTQYF.

A word on this clonotype: An end of the junction does not agree with germline; a read error may underlie this. The chain recombines TRBV6-1 with TRBJ2-4, with 7 bases aligning to TRBD2. The V gene's germline CDR1 is MNHNS and CDR2 SASEGT. This CDR3 is 15 amino acids long. The CDR3 nucleotides read TGTGCCAGCAGTGAGGGGGGGAGGGCCAAAAATACGCAGTATTTC. Translating it yields CASSEGGRAKNTQYF.

Worth noting for this clonotype: The DNA is omitted, as the CDR3 cannot be located on it reliably, and the CDR3 follows TCRdb's listing. The rearrangement joins TRBV11-2 to TRBJ2-3; no check of the table's D call, TRBD1, against the DNA was made. Germline CDR1 is SGHAT and CDR2 is FQNNGV. The CDR3 numbers 15 amino acids, ends counted. CDR3 in amino acids: CARGFGGGAVDTQYF.

This clonotype was recorded once. The CDR3 carries no conserved terminal phenylalanine or tryptophan, so it likely arises from a read error. The chain employs TRBV6-1 and TRBJ2-5; D tentatively reads TRBD1 or TRBD2 (5 bases each). The end of the DNA fits TRBJ2-1 better, so the J call may be wrong. Germline V gene data show CDR1 as MNHNS and CDR2 as SASEGT. This CDR3 has 15 residues. In nucleotides, the CDR3 is TGTGCCAGCAGTGAAGAGCCCCTGCGAGGGGAGACCCAGTTCTCG. Its protein is CASSEEPLRGETQFS.